Listed here are 28 T cell receptor beta chains from one sample, sequenced in a study of spatial heterogeneity in lung cancer. Documented time point: sample taken at primary tumor resection. TCRdb itself ran the 5' RACE reads through MiXCR, one entry per CDR3 protein. The repertoire has approximately 40,000 distinct CDR3 sequences, roughly an eighth of them found once; the top ten carry 55% to 65%. The sample was PBMCs, taken at surgery. Source of these receptors: a male donor with early-stage non-small cell lung cancer.

This clonotype was found a few times. The chain has TRBV10-3 and TRBJ2-7; TRBD2 is a possible D gene (6 bases). Per germline, CDR1 ENHRY and CDR2 SYGVKD. The V end lost 0 bases, the J end lost 0 bases, and 9 bases lay between the germline ends. The CDR3 loop spans 15 amino acids. The CDR3 bases are TGTGCCATCAGTGAGTCACTAGCAAGCTCCTACGAGCAGTACTTC. It encodes CAISESLASSYEQYF.

The rearrangement links TRBV12-3 or TRBV12-4 to TRBJ1-5; D call uncertain. V lost 3 bases and J 0 bases, leaving 21 bases between the germline ends. The CDR3 extends over 19 amino acids. CDR3 residues: CASSFRQFSQRFSNQPQHF. In DNA, the CDR3 is TGTGCCAGCAGTTTCCGGCAGTTCTCTCAACGGTTTAGCAATCAGCCCCAGCATTTT.

The J gene is TRBJ2-5, the V gene TRBV6-5; D may correspond to TRBD1 or TRBD2 (5 bases each). Germline CDR1 MNHEY, CDR2 SVGAGI. The ends were cut back, 2 bases at V and 9 bases at J, with 16 bases in the middle. This CDR3 spans 14 amino acids. CDR3 DNA: TGTGCCAGCAGTTACACCGCCGGGACCGAGGCCCAGTACTTC. It translates to CASSYTAGTEAQYF.

This clonotype was recorded many times. The V call is TRBV12-3 or TRBV12-4, the J call TRBJ1-5, with 8 bases lining up with TRBD1. The CDR3 consists of 14 residues. V lost 4 bases and J lost 5; bases outside the gene matches: 4. CDR3 residues: CASSSQGVYQPQHF. CDR3 nucleotides: TGTGCCAGCAGTTCACAGGGGGTGTATCAGCCCCAGCATTTT.

This clonotype was counted many times. V is TRBV5-1 and J is TRBJ1-1; TRBD1 matches 9 bases. The J segment lost 10 bases and the V segment lost 4 bases, leaving 5 bases of the junction unmatched. From germline, CDR1 is SGHRS and CDR2 YFSETQ. The CDR3 contains 12 residues. CDR3 DNA sequence: TGCGCCAGCAGCATCACAGGGGGCGCAGCTTTCTTT. As protein: CASSITGGAAFF.

The V gene is TRBV5-1, the J gene TRBJ2-1; perhaps TRBD1 as D (6 bases). The CDR3 runs to 15 residues. Germline V CDR1 and CDR2: SGHRS, YFSETQ. The V end was cut by 3 bases, the J end by 4 bases, with 14 bases between. The DNA for the CDR3 is TGCGCCAGCAGCTCCCGGGACACGGAGTACAATGAGCAGTTCTTC. Protein product: CASSSRDTEYNEQFF.

V is TRBV5-1 and J is TRBJ1-2, with D perhaps matching TRBD1 (5 bases). The CDR3 runs to 15 residues. CDR1 and CDR2 from the germline V gene are SGHRS and YFSETQ. V was shortened by 4 bases and J by 6 bases, with 19 bases between the two germline ends. CDR3 in amino acids: CASSQGGVGYDGYTF. The CDR3 nucleotides are TGCGCCAGCAGCCAGGGCGGCGTGGGTTACGATGGCTACACCTTC. Combining the CDR3 with reference TRBV5-1 and TRBJ1-2 gives the whole variable domain KAGVTQTPRYLIKTRGQQVTLSCSPISGHRSVSWYQQTPGQGLQFLFEYFSETQRNKGNFPGRFSGRQFSNSRSEMNVSTLELGDSALYLCASSQGGVGYDGYTFGSGTRLTVV.

This clonotype was detected only a few times. The rearrangement uses TRBV6-2 or TRBV6-3 and TRBJ1-1; 7 nucleotides line up with TRBD1. CDR1 and CDR2 from the germline V gene are MNHEY and SVGEGT. The CDR3 extends over 13 amino acids. V was clipped by 11 bases and J by 2 bases; unmatched bases: 8. This CDR3 reads CAGAGQPNTEAFF. CDR3 in DNA: TGTGCCGGGGCGGGACAGCCCAACACTGAAGCTTTCTTT.

This clonotype showed up many times. V usage is TRBV11-1 and J usage is TRBJ2-4; D is unclear. The CDR3 totals 14 residues. Between the trimmed V and J ends, which lost 0 bases and 1 base, there was a span of 4 bases. The V gene's germline CDR1 is SGHAT and CDR2 FQDESV (reference sequence). CDR3 loop: CASSLAGAKNIQYF. For the CDR3, the DNA is TGTGCCAGCAGCTTAGCCGGTGCCAAAAACATTCAGTACTTC.

This clonotype occurred a few times. The CDR3 bases are TGTGCCAGCAGCTCGGACAGGAGTAGCTCCTACGAGCAGTACTTC. Protein: CASSSDRSSSYEQYF. The chain carries TRBV7-2 and TRBJ2-7; TRBD1 matches at 7 bases. The ends lost 4 bases at V and 0 bases at J; junction bases unmatched: 6. This CDR3 contains 15 residues. CDR1 and CDR2 from the germline V gene are SGHTA and FQGNSA.

This clonotype was counted many times. In DNA, the CDR3 is TGCAGCGTCCTCAACGGGGACAGCTACGAGCAGTACTTC. Translated: CSVLNGDSYEQYF. The gene calls are TRBV29-1 and TRBJ2-7, with 7 bases matching TRBD1. CDR1 SQVTM and CDR2 ANQGSEA come from the germline V gene. V was clipped by 6 bases and J by 3 bases; unmatched bases: 8. The CDR3 covers 13 residues.

This chain uses TRBV5-1 with TRBJ1-4; TRBD1 matches 7 bases. Trimming at V came to 4 bases and at J to 3 bases, leaving 9 bases not matched to a gene. Per the germline V gene, CDR1 is SGHRS and CDR2 is YFSETQ. This CDR3 spans 16 amino acids. The CDR3 DNA reads as TGCGCCAGCAGCCTACAGGGGTTTGTAGCTAATGAAAAACTGTTTTTT. Translated: CASSLQGFVANEKLFF.

CDR3 bases: TGCAGTGCTAGAGATCAACGGGGGTCTAATGAAAAACTGTTTTTT. It codes for CSARDQRGSNEKLFF. The chain recombines TRBV20-1 with TRBJ1-4, with D perhaps matching TRBD1 (5 bases). Trimming took 0 bases from V and 3 from J, leaving 11 bases between them. The CDR3 runs 15 residues. The germline V gene has CDR1 DFQATT and CDR2 SNEGSKA (reference sequence).

V is TRBV20-1 and J is TRBJ1-2, with TRBD1 as a possible D gene (5 bases). This CDR3 has 14 amino acids. V was clipped by 2 bases and J by 4 bases, with 14 bases between them. Germline CDR1 is DFQATT and CDR2 is SNEGSKA (reference sequence). The CDR3 loop is CSARQGQSGYGYTF. The CDR3, as DNA: TGCAGTGCTAGACAGGGCCAGTCTGGCTATGGCTACACCTTC.

In this sample, this clonotype turned up a few times. The chain combines TRBV5-6 with TRBJ2-7; D not certain. This CDR3 is built from 11 residues. The germline V gene has CDR1 SGHDT and CDR2 YYEEEE. Between the trimmed V and J ends, which lost 4 bases and 3 bases, there was a span of 5 bases. The CDR3 sequence is CASSTDYEQYF. CDR3 bases: TGTGCCAGCAGCACTGACTACGAGCAGTACTTC.

This clonotype has a count of ten or more. This chain links TRBV23-1 with TRBJ2-5, with D possibly TRBD2 on 5 matching bases. TRBV23-1 is an open reading frame, and its role is uncertain. Trimming took off 0 bases at V and 5 bases at J, with 10 bases between the two ends. The CDR3 consists of 14 residues. This CDR3 reads CASSQSTRGETQYF. The CDR3 nucleotides read TGCGCCAGCAGTCAATCGACACGAGGGGAGACCCAGTACTTC.

This clonotype appeared a few times. The chain joins TRBV29-1 to TRBJ1-1; 9 bases match TRBD1. Trimming took 7 bases from V and 3 from J; bases not matched to a gene: 15. Germline CDR1 and CDR2: SQVTM and ANQGSEA. The CDR3 runs to 16 residues. The chain's CDR3 is CSARRPGQGLDTEAFF. In DNA, the CDR3 is TGCAGCGCCCGCCGTCCGGGACAGGGATTGGACACTGAAGCTTTCTTT.

This clonotype was seen many times. The CDR3 reads CASSLGRALTRDEQFF. CDR3 in DNA: TGTGCCAGCAGCTTAGGAAGGGCGTTGACTCGGGATGAGCAGTTCTTC. The rearrangement links TRBV7-9 to TRBJ2-1; D is unresolved. Trimming pared 1 base from V and 8 bases from J, leaving 18 bases between. The CDR3 has 16 amino acids. Germline loops: CDR1 SEHNR, CDR2 FQNEAQ (reference sequence).

This clonotype was picked up many times. The genes are TRBV10-2 and TRBJ1-5; weak D call: TRBD1 (5 bases). Germline V gene sequence: CDR1 WSHSY, CDR2 SAAADI. The CDR3 is 13 amino acids. V was pared by 2 bases and J by 7 bases, with 9 bases between. CDR3 DNA sequence: TGCGCCAGCAGTGAGGGGGCTAGACAGCCCCAGCATTTT. Translation gives CASSEGARQPQHF.

The rearrangement uses TRBV7-6 and TRBJ2-2, with 10 bases lining up with TRBD1. The J segment lost 4 bases and the V segment lost 3 bases, leaving 5 bases of the junction unmatched. Germline V gene lookup returns CDR1 SGHVS and CDR2 FNYEAQ. CDR3 length equals 16 residues. This chain's CDR3 is CASSFTGTGVTGELFF. CDR3 bases: TGTGCCAGCAGCTTCACCGGGACAGGGGTCACCGGGGAGCTGTTTTTT.

The chain recombines TRBV6-2 or TRBV6-3 with TRBJ2-5; TRBD2 matches 9 bases. This CDR3 region has 14 residues. V lost 5 bases and J lost 3; bases outside the gene matches: 4. Germline-derived CDR1 and CDR2 are MNHEY and SVGEGT. CDR3 in DNA: TGTGCCAGCAGTGGACCTAGCGGGAAAGAGACCCAGTACTTC. As protein: CASSGPSGKETQYF.

This clonotype was counted many times. The chain recombines TRBV2 with TRBJ1-5; no definite D call. The V end lost 2 bases, the J end lost 6 bases, and 8 bases lay between the germline ends. The CDR3 sequence is 13 residues long. The germline V gene encodes CDR1 SNHLY and CDR2 FYNNEI. CDR3 DNA sequence: TGTGCCAGCAGTGAAAGGCTGACTCAGCCCCAGCATTTT. Protein sequence: CASSERLTQPQHF.

A few counts support this clonotype. The gene calls are TRBV4-2 and TRBJ2-1, with a weak D call TRBD2 (7 bases). The CDR3 totals 16 residues. CDR1 is LGHNA, CDR2 YNFKEQ, per germline. V lost 0 bases to trimming and J lost 4 bases, with 13 bases between them. The CDR3 nucleotides read TGTGCCAGCAGCCAAGATCGGCGGGGGCAATACAATGAGCAGTTCTTC. It is translated as CASSQDRRGQYNEQFF.

This clonotype turned up a few times. The chain recombines TRBV4-1 with TRBJ2-7; D is possibly TRBD2 (5 bases). This CDR3 comprises 16 residues. Germline values: CDR1 MGHRA, CDR2 YSYEKL. The V and J ends lost 3 bases and 2 bases respectively, with 17 bases between them. CDR3 coding DNA: TGCGCCAGCAGCCACCCCCAGGCCGGACTGGCCTACGAGCAGTACTTC. As protein: CASSHPQAGLAYEQYF.

This clonotype came up many times. The genes are TRBV10-3 and TRBJ2-1; D is perhaps TRBD1 (5 bases). CDR3 length: 16 residues. Trimming stripped 2 bases from V and 7 bases from J, with 18 bases between. The germline CDR1 and CDR2 sequences are ENHRY and SYGVKD. For the CDR3, the DNA is TGTGCCATCAGTGAGCGAATTGGGGCAAAGGGAAATGAGCAGTTCTTC. It is translated as CAISERIGAKGNEQFF.

The genes are TRBV6-5 and TRBJ1-4, with a weak D call TRBD1 (5 bases). Trimming took off 1 base at V and 0 bases at J, with 12 bases between the two ends. Per the germline V gene, CDR1 is MNHEY and CDR2 is SVGAGI. The length of the CDR3 is 17 residues. The CDR3 loop reads CASSYWRRGATNEKLFF. In nucleotides, the CDR3 is TGTGCCAGCAGTTACTGGCGTAGGGGAGCAACTAATGAAAAACTGTTTTTT.

This clonotype was detected ten times or more. The gene calls are TRBV5-1 and TRBJ2-1; D gene unclear. V was shortened by 1 base and J by 5 bases, with 10 bases between the two germline ends. The V gene's germline CDR1 is SGHRS and CDR2 YFSETQ. The CDR3 covers 14 residues. CDR3 DNA: TGCGCCAGCAGCTTGAGAGGACCCGACAATGAGCAGTTCTTC. Translated: CASSLRGPDNEQFF.

As to this clonotype: This likely comes from a read error, as the CDR3 has no conserved phenylalanine or tryptophan at its end. The chain joins TRBV10-3 to TRBJ2-3; either TRBD1 or TRBD2 may supply D (5 bases each). The germline CDR1 and CDR2 sequences are ENHRY and SYGVKD. The CDR3 spans 15 residues. With 10 bases removed from V and 0 bases from J, the gap between germline ends came to 17 bases. CDR3: CATSPRGESTDTQYS. CDR3 in DNA: TGTGCCACGTCCCCCCGAGGGGAAAGCACAGATACGCAGTATTCG.